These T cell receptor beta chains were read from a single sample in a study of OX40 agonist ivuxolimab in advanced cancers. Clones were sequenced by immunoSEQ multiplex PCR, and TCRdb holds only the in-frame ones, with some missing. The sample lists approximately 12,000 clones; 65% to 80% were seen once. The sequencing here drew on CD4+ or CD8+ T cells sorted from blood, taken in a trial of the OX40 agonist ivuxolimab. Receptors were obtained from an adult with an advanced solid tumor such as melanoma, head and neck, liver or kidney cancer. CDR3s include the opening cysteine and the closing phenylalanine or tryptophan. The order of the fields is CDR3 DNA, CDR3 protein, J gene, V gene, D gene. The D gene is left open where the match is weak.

CDR3nt: TGTGCCAGCAGCCTCACCGGGACTAGCGGGAGCGAGCAGTACTTC; CDR3aa: CASSLTGTSGSEQYF; j_gene: TRBJ2-7; v_gene: TRBV7-8; d_gene: TRBD2
CDR3nt: TGTGCCAGTCAGCGGGGCTACGAGCAGTACTTC; CDR3aa: CASQRGYEQYF; j_gene: TRBJ2-7; v_gene: TRBV5-7; d_gene: TRBD2
CDR3nt: TGTGCCAGCAGTCCCCCCTCCGGGGAGAATCAAGAGACCCAGTACTTC; CDR3aa: CASSPPSGENQETQYF; j_gene: TRBJ2-5; v_gene: TRBV28; d_gene: NA
CDR3nt: TGTGCCATGCGACAGGGGAACACTGAAGCTTTCTTT; CDR3aa: CAMRQGNTEAFF; j_gene: TRBJ1-1; v_gene: TRBV7-4; d_gene: TRBD1
CDR3nt: TGTGCCAGCAGTGAGAAGGGGAACACTGAAGCTTTCTTT; CDR3aa: CASSEKGNTEAFF; j_gene: TRBJ1-1; v_gene: TRBV2; d_gene: NA
CDR3nt: TGTGCCAGCAGCCGCTTTACTAGCGGGATTGCAGCGGGGGAGCTGTTTTTT; CDR3aa: CASSRFTSGIAAGELFF; j_gene: TRBJ2-2; v_gene: TRBV11-3; d_gene: TRBD2
CDR3nt: TGTGCCAGCAGCAAACAGCGGGAGGACTACGAGCAGTACTTC; CDR3aa: CASSKQREDYEQYF; j_gene: TRBJ2-7; v_gene: TRBV6-1; d_gene: TRBD2
CDR3nt: TGTGCCAGCAGCAAAGTAGACGGCAACTATGGCTACACCTTC; CDR3aa: CASSKVDGNYGYTF; j_gene: TRBJ1-2; v_gene: TRBV21-1; d_gene: NA
CDR3nt: TGTGCCAGCAGTGGGGACAGATCTAACTATGGCTACACCTTC; CDR3aa: CASSGDRSNYGYTF; j_gene: TRBJ1-2; v_gene: TRBV27; d_gene: TRBD1
CDR3nt: TGTGCCAGCAGTGGGCCTAGCGGATCCTACAATGAGCAGTTCTTC; CDR3aa: CASSGPSGSYNEQFF; j_gene: TRBJ2-1; v_gene: TRBV28; d_gene: TRBD2